This TCR beta chain was captured in a study of shared clonotypes between healthy human individuals. Study-level results: Researchers found naive subsets generally carried larger estimated richness than memory subsets. Rarefaction showed sorted-subset sequencing was incomplete despite large depth.

Nashville, Tennessee was home to all donors, each a Caucasian adult. Germline V CDR1 and CDR2: SGHDT, YYEEEE. The ends lost 4 bases at V and 2 bases at J; junction bases unmatched: 5. The CDR3 contains 14 residues. Using immunoSEQ multiplex PCR, the repertoire was profiled, and TCRdb retains in-frame clones only, with some absent. In the table there are approximately 740,000 clones, roughly 70% of which are singletons. As for this clone: Antigen specificity is unknown.

The clonotype originates from a woman aged 30 to 39 in good health. The rearrangement uses TRBV5-6 and TRBJ1-2; 7 bases match TRBD1. Sample: memory CD4+ T cells sorted from blood. Subset specified: CD45RA-negative fraction. Here the CDR3 reads CASSQTGLNYGYTF. The DNA for the CDR3 is TGTGCCAGCAGCCAGACAGGGTTAAACTATGGCTACACCTTC.